A selection of T cell receptor beta chains follows, all from one sample in a study of blood T cell repertoires in COVID-19. Sequencing was performed with immunoSEQ multiplex PCR; in TCRdb, only in-frame clones are kept and a portion is missing. Of approximately 76,000 clones in the sample, around nine tenths were seen once. Sequencing used peripheral blood. The receptors come from a human donor in a cohort sampled during active COVID-19. CDR3s include the opening cysteine and the closing phenylalanine or tryptophan. D genes are given only for firm matches. Not all rows give a size; the values are once, few, many and, for expanded clones, a class.

abundance: -; v_gene: TRBV9; d_gene: -; j_gene: TRBJ1-4; CDR3aa: CASSVDGGSSTNEKLFF; CDR3nt: TGTGCCAGCAGCGTAGACGGGGGGAGTTCAACTAATGAAAAACTGTTTTTT
abundance: -; v_gene: TRBV11-2; d_gene: -; j_gene: TRBJ1-6; CDR3aa: CASSSLDRGHNSPLHF; CDR3nt: TGTGCCAGCAGCTCCCTCGACAGAGGCCATAATTCACCCCTCCACTTT
abundance: -; v_gene: TRBV27; d_gene: TRBD1; j_gene: TRBJ1-1; CDR3aa: CASSPGGTANTEAFF; CDR3nt: TGTGCCAGCAGTCCAGGAGGGACAGCGAACACTGAAGCTTTCTTT
abundance: -; v_gene: TRBV5-1; d_gene: TRBD1; j_gene: TRBJ2-7; CDR3aa: CASSWDRAYEQYF; CDR3nt: TGCGCCAGCAGCTGGGACAGGGCGTACGAGCAGTACTTC
abundance: -; v_gene: TRBV3-1/TRBV3-2; d_gene: -; j_gene: TRBJ2-7; CDR3aa: CASSQILGEPCF; CDR3nt: TGTGCCAGCAGCCAGATCTTAGGGGAACCCTGCTTC
abundance: -; v_gene: TRBV2; d_gene: -; j_gene: TRBJ2-1; CDR3aa: CASSGPPGNWGNEQFF; CDR3nt: TGTGCCAGCAGTGGTCCCCCAGGGAATTGGGGCAATGAGCAGTTCTTC
abundance: -; v_gene: TRBV5-6; d_gene: -; j_gene: TRBJ1-2; CDR3aa: CASTWRGGTNYGYTF; CDR3nt: TGTGCCAGCACCTGGCGGGGGGGCACCAACTATGGCTACACCTTC
abundance: -; v_gene: TRBV11-2; d_gene: TRBD1; j_gene: TRBJ2-7; CDR3aa: CASSSGTGGLYYYEQYF; CDR3nt: TGTGCCAGCAGCTCCGGGACAGGGGGCTTGTATTACTACGAGCAGTACTTC
abundance: -; v_gene: TRBV18; d_gene: -; j_gene: TRBJ2-6; CDR3aa: CASSPRVGANVLTF; CDR3nt: TGTGCCAGCTCACCCCGAGTTGGGGCCAACGTCCTGACTTTC
abundance: -; v_gene: TRBV18; d_gene: -; j_gene: TRBJ1-3; CDR3aa: CASSEMNLGSSGNTIYF; CDR3nt: TGTGCCAGCTCAGAGATGAACCTGGGGAGCTCTGGAAACACCATATATTTT
abundance: -; v_gene: TRBV9; d_gene: -; j_gene: TRBJ2-7; CDR3aa: CASSSDYSGMEQYF; CDR3nt: TGTGCCAGCTCTAGTGACTATTCGGGCATGGAGCAGTACTTC
abundance: -; v_gene: TRBV9; d_gene: -; j_gene: TRBJ1-1; CDR3aa: CASSAYRDAGDTEAFF; CDR3nt: TGTGCCAGCAGCGCCTACAGGGATGCGGGCGACACTGAAGCTTTCTTT
abundance: -; v_gene: TRBV15; d_gene: -; j_gene: TRBJ2-7; CDR3aa: CATSPPPGDEQYF; CDR3nt: TGTGCCACCAGCCCCCCCCCAGGGGACGAGCAGTACTTC
abundance: -; v_gene: TRBV5-4; d_gene: -; j_gene: TRBJ2-1; CDR3aa: CASSLQRVSGEQFF; CDR3nt: TGTGCCAGCAGCTTACAGCGGGTCAGTGGGGAGCAGTTCTTC
abundance: -; v_gene: TRBV18; d_gene: TRBD1; j_gene: TRBJ2-7; CDR3aa: CASSLPGTGSEQYF; CDR3nt: TGTGCCAGCTCACTCCCCGGGACAGGGAGCGAGCAGTACTTC
abundance: -; v_gene: TRBV6-4; d_gene: -; j_gene: TRBJ1-1; CDR3aa: CANSIGQLNTEAFF; CDR3nt: TGTGCCAACAGCATCGGACAACTGAACACTGAAGCTTTCTTT
abundance: -; v_gene: TRBV5-5; d_gene: -; j_gene: TRBJ1-1; CDR3aa: CASRRTLNTEAFF; CDR3nt: TGTGCCAGCAGGAGGACATTGAACACTGAAGCTTTCTTT
abundance: -; v_gene: TRBV19; d_gene: TRBD1; j_gene: TRBJ1-1; CDR3aa: CASSPRQGKNTEAFF; CDR3nt: TGTGCCAGTAGTCCCCGACAGGGGAAGAACACTGAAGCTTTCTTT
abundance: -; v_gene: TRBV5-1; d_gene: -; j_gene: TRBJ1-1; CDR3aa: CASSSDAGLNTEAFF; CDR3nt: TGCGCCAGCAGCTCTGATGCAGGGCTGAACACTGAAGCTTTCTTT
abundance: -; v_gene: TRBV21-1; d_gene: -; j_gene: TRBJ2-7; CDR3aa: CASSKLTGARYEQYF; CDR3nt: TGTGCCAGCAGCAAATTAACAGGGGCTCGGTACGAGCAGTACTTC
abundance: -; v_gene: TRBV19; d_gene: -; j_gene: TRBJ1-1; CDR3aa: CASSISGVWATEAFF; CDR3nt: TGTGCCAGTAGTATTTCAGGGGTTTGGGCCACTGAAGCTTTCTTT
abundance: -; v_gene: TRBV7-8; d_gene: -; j_gene: TRBJ2-7; CDR3aa: CASSFPGRGTYEQYF; CDR3nt: TGTGCCAGCAGCTTCCCGGGTCGGGGGACCTACGAGCAGTACTTC
abundance: -; v_gene: TRBV29-1; d_gene: -; j_gene: TRBJ2-1; CDR3aa: CSVAYKIRHNEQFF; CDR3nt: TGCAGCGTTGCTTACAAAATACGTCACAATGAGCAGTTCTTC
abundance: once; v_gene: TRBV29-1; d_gene: -; j_gene: TRBJ1-2; CDR3aa: CSGGPAKNGYTF; CDR3nt: TGCAGCGGGGGACCTGCGAAGAATGGCTACACCTTC
abundance: -; v_gene: TRBV5-6; d_gene: -; j_gene: TRBJ2-7; CDR3aa: CASSLQGSTFYEQYF; CDR3nt: TGTGCCAGCAGCTTGCAGGGGTCCACTTTCTACGAGCAGTACTTC
abundance: -; v_gene: TRBV5-4; d_gene: -; j_gene: TRBJ2-7; CDR3aa: CASSLDGDSAEQYF; CDR3nt: TGTGCCAGCAGCTTGGACGGGGACTCCGCCGAGCAGTACTTC
abundance: -; v_gene: TRBV5-8; d_gene: TRBD1; j_gene: TRBJ2-7; CDR3aa: CASSLQGAEEQYF; CDR3nt: TGTGCCAGCAGCTTGCAGGGGGCTGAGGAGCAGTACTTC
abundance: once; v_gene: TRBV11-2; d_gene: -; j_gene: TRBJ2-7; CDR3aa: CASSNIGTSRSYEQYF; CDR3nt: TGTGCCAGCAGTAACATAGGGACTTCACGCTCCTACGAGCAGTACTTC
abundance: -; v_gene: TRBV5-1; d_gene: -; j_gene: TRBJ1-1; CDR3aa: CASSLEVGRLDEAFF; CDR3nt: TGCGCCAGCAGCTTGGAAGTTGGCCGTCTAGATGAAGCTTTCTTT
abundance: -; v_gene: TRBV2; d_gene: -; j_gene: TRBJ1-6; CDR3aa: CASYRSGYNSPLHF; CDR3nt: TGTGCCAGCTATCGATCGGGCTATAATTCACCCCTCCACTTT
abundance: -; v_gene: TRBV27; d_gene: -; j_gene: TRBJ1-4; CDR3aa: CASSLVSEGPINEKLFF; CDR3nt: TGTGCCAGCAGTTTAGTTTCGGAGGGGCCGATCAATGAAAAACTGTTTTTT
abundance: -; v_gene: TRBV11-3; d_gene: TRBD2; j_gene: TRBJ2-1; CDR3aa: CASSRSGGGSYNEQFF; CDR3nt: TGTGCCAGCAGCCGAAGCGGGGGCGGCTCCTACAATGAGCAGTTCTTC
abundance: -; v_gene: TRBV6-6; d_gene: TRBD1; j_gene: TRBJ2-7; CDR3aa: CASSYAIRDRVYEQYF; CDR3nt: TGTGCCAGCAGTTACGCTATCCGGGACAGGGTGTACGAGCAGTACTTC
abundance: -; v_gene: TRBV9; d_gene: TRBD1; j_gene: TRBJ1-1; CDR3aa: CASSVGVVGQGHMNTEAFF; CDR3nt: TGTGCCAGCAGCGTAGGTGTTGTGGGACAGGGACATATGAACACTGAAGCTTTCTTT
abundance: -; v_gene: TRBV2; d_gene: TRBD1; j_gene: TRBJ2-7; CDR3aa: CASQTGDVSYEQYF; CDR3nt: TGTGCCAGCCAGACAGGGGATGTGTCCTACGAGCAGTACTTC
abundance: -; v_gene: TRBV7-9; d_gene: TRBD1; j_gene: TRBJ1-5; CDR3aa: CASSSETGNQPQHF; CDR3nt: TGTGCCAGCAGCTCAGAGACAGGGAACCAGCCCCAGCATTTT
abundance: -; v_gene: TRBV11-2; d_gene: TRBD2; j_gene: TRBJ2-1; CDR3aa: CASSLESGGGRSRSNEQFF; CDR3nt: TGTGCCAGCAGCTTAGAGTCCGGGGGGGGCCGTTCAAGAAGCAATGAGCAGTTCTTC
abundance: -; v_gene: TRBV5-1; d_gene: -; j_gene: TRBJ2-3; CDR3aa: CASSLNGLATDTQYF; CDR3nt: TGCGCCAGCAGCTTGAATGGCTTGGCCACAGATACGCAGTATTTT
abundance: -; v_gene: TRBV2; d_gene: -; j_gene: TRBJ2-7; CDR3aa: CASSESGTIYEQYF; CDR3nt: TGTGCCAGCAGTGAATCGGGAACCATCTACGAGCAGTACTTC
abundance: -; v_gene: TRBV11-2; d_gene: TRBD1; j_gene: TRBJ1-2; CDR3aa: CASSLVETGDRYGYTF; CDR3nt: TGTGCCAGCAGCTTAGTGGAGACAGGGGATCGGTATGGCTACACCTTC
abundance: -; v_gene: TRBV27; d_gene: -; j_gene: TRBJ1-5; CDR3aa: CASSLAGHQPQHF; CDR3nt: TGTGCCAGCAGTTTAGCGGGCCATCAGCCCCAGCATTTT
abundance: -; v_gene: TRBV28; d_gene: -; j_gene: TRBJ2-7; CDR3aa: CASSLWQDEQYF; CDR3nt: TGTGCCAGCAGTTTATGGCAGGACGAGCAGTACTTC
abundance: -; v_gene: TRBV5-4; d_gene: TRBD1; j_gene: TRBJ2-7; CDR3aa: CASSYPGQSYEQYF; CDR3nt: TGTGCCAGCAGTTATCCGGGACAGTCCTACGAGCAGTACTTC
abundance: -; v_gene: TRBV14; d_gene: TRBD2; j_gene: TRBJ2-7; CDR3aa: CASSLAPGTSDEQYF; CDR3nt: TGTGCCAGCAGCCTCGCACCCGGGACTAGCGACGAGCAGTACTTC
abundance: once; v_gene: TRBV6-1; d_gene: TRBD1; j_gene: TRBJ1-5; CDR3aa: CASSEALVETGFRQPQHF; CDR3nt: TGTGCCAGCAGTGAAGCGCTTGTGGAGACAGGGTTTCGTCAGCCCCAGCATTTT
abundance: -; v_gene: TRBV2; d_gene: TRBD1; j_gene: TRBJ2-7; CDR3aa: CASRTGLEQYF; CDR3nt: TGTGCCAGCAGGACAGGGCTGGAGCAGTACTTC
abundance: -; v_gene: TRBV4-2; d_gene: -; j_gene: TRBJ2-7; CDR3aa: CASSQALGRRGGTYEQYF; CDR3nt: TGTGCCAGCAGCCAAGCTCTCGGCCGGAGGGGGGGTACCTACGAGCAGTACTTC
abundance: -; v_gene: TRBV10-3; d_gene: TRBD2; j_gene: TRBJ2-1; CDR3aa: CAISETTSGYNEQFF; CDR3nt: TGTGCCATCAGTGAGACCACTAGCGGATACAATGAGCAGTTCTTC
abundance: -; v_gene: TRBV9; d_gene: -; j_gene: TRBJ1-2; CDR3aa: CASSVAAAGNNYGYTF; CDR3nt: TGTGCCAGCAGCGTAGCTGCGGCGGGAAATAACTATGGCTACACCTTC
abundance: once; v_gene: TRBV11-2; d_gene: -; j_gene: TRBJ2-1; CDR3aa: CASRRPVGEGESYNEQFF; CDR3nt: TGTGCCAGCCGCCGTCCCGTCGGGGAGGGGGAATCCTACAATGAGCAGTTCTTC
abundance: -; v_gene: TRBV5-4; d_gene: -; j_gene: TRBJ2-7; CDR3aa: CASSFSLRGKAYEQYF; CDR3nt: TGTGCCAGCAGCTTTTCCTTACGGGGGAAGGCCTACGAGCAGTACTTC
abundance: -; v_gene: TRBV5-1; d_gene: TRBD1; j_gene: TRBJ2-7; CDR3aa: CASSIDRASYEQYF; CDR3nt: TGCGCCAGCAGCATCGACAGGGCGTCCTACGAGCAGTACTTC
abundance: -; v_gene: TRBV6-5; d_gene: -; j_gene: TRBJ1-1; CDR3aa: CASRTTDEAFF; CDR3nt: TGTGCCAGCAGGACCACAGATGAAGCTTTCTTT